The clone carrying this T cell receptor beta chain was recorded a few times. From germline, CDR1 is SGHNT and CDR2 YYREEE (reference sequence). V was clipped by 4 bases and J by 8 bases; unmatched bases: 13. This CDR3 spans 16 amino acids. The data belong to a study of blood T cell repertoires in COVID-19. TCRdb's copy holds only in-frame clones and misses some; the assay was immunoSEQ multiplex PCR. This sample carries roughly 330,000 clones, over 75% of them seen once, and the ten largest clones take about 5.4%. The sequenced material came from PBMCs or T cells enriched from blood (not recorded which). This clonotype was sampled from a woman under 40 who had recovered from COVID-19. The chain is built from TRBV5-4 and TRBJ2-1; 9 bases line up with TRBD1. CDR3: CASSAPAGQGYDEQFF. The CDR3 coding sequence is TGTGCCAGCAGCGCCCCGGCGGGACAGGGTTACGATGAGCAGTTCTTC.